One sample yielded the 25 T cell receptor beta chains listed below, sequenced in a study of blood T cells in healthy people across ages (dated by TCRdb to the mid-2010s). The library was generated by 5' RACE. These reads were obtained on an Illumina HiSeq 2500. The second PCR ran for roughly 7 to 11 cycles and used a J-beta primer mix along with a sample-barcoded 5' primer. TCRdb reprocessed the public reads (quality trimming at Q25 with fastp, clone calling with MiXCR) and kept in-frame beta chains. Every entry covers one CDR3 protein and lists the most common genes and DNA from its rows. Present in this sample are around 1,000,000 distinct CDR3 sequences, 20% to 25% of which were seen just once. The ten largest clones capture less than 0.85% of the sample. Another study also made use of these data, one on T cells of mothers and their children.

The sequencing sample was made of blood. The source is a girl aged 2 to 10 in good health.

This clonotype showed up just a few times. V is TRBV20-1 and J is TRBJ2-5; D is unclear. Trimming stripped 3 bases from V and 3 bases from J, with 8 bases between. Germline loops: CDR1 DFQATT, CDR2 SNEGSKA (reference sequence). The CDR3 has 12 amino acids. CDR3 DNA: TGCAGTGCTAGGAGTTCGAAAGAGACCCAGTACTTC. It codes for CSARSSKETQYF.

This clonotype has only a few counts. V and J are TRBV11-2 and TRBJ1-5; D perhaps matches TRBD1 (5 bases). This CDR3 has 13 residues. Germline CDR1 and CDR2: SGHAT and FQNNGV. The CDR3 nucleotides read TGTGCGAGCGCTCAGGGAGGCAATCAGCCCCAGCATTTT. This translates into CASAQGGNQPQHF.

This clonotype was counted only a few times. This chain uses TRBV28 with TRBJ2-7; D is possibly TRBD2 (6 bases). Trimming stripped 7 bases from V and 7 bases from J, with 23 bases between. Germline CDR1 is MDHEN and CDR2 is SYDVKM. This CDR3 region has 15 residues. As DNA, the CDR3 is TGTGCCAGCACCGATCCAACCCCATTTGCGGGGGAGCAGTACTTC. Amino acids: CASTDPTPFAGEQYF. Filled out from reference TRBV28 and TRBJ2-7, the complete variable domain reads DVKVTQSSRYLVKRTGEKVFLECVQDMDHENMFWYRQDPGLGLRLIYFSYDVKMKEKGDIPEGYSVSREKKERFSLILESASTNQTSMYLCASTDPTPFAGEQYFGPGTRLTVT.

This clonotype was counted ten times or more. The chain joins TRBV25-1 to TRBJ2-5; D remains unclear. TRBJ2-1 explains the end of the DNA better; the J call may be wrong. Germline V CDR1 and CDR2: MGHDK, SYGVNS. There are 14 residues in the CDR3. CDR3 sequence (DNA): TGTGCCAGCAGGACGGATTTAACAACAAATGAGCAGTTCTTC. The encoded protein is CASRTDLTTNEQFF.

This clonotype was counted between two and nine times. V usage is TRBV29-1 and J usage is TRBJ2-4; the D gene is possibly TRBD2 (5 bases). This CDR3 contains 10 residues. Germline values: CDR1 SQVTM, CDR2 ANQGSEA. Trimming shortened V by 6 bases and J by 5 bases, and 5 bases separated the two germline ends. Here the CDR3 reads CSVGENIQYF. CDR3 coding DNA: TGCAGCGTGGGAGAAAACATTCAGTACTTC.

This chain connects TRBV29-1 to TRBJ2-7, with 8 bases that match TRBD2. The germline gives CDR1 SQVTM, CDR2 ANQGSEA. Losses at the gene ends were 4 bases for V and 6 bases for J; bases not matched to a gene: 11. The CDR3 has 14 residues. The CDR3: CSVALAVIGGEQYF. The CDR3 DNA reads TGCAGCGTTGCACTAGCGGTGATAGGTGGCGAGCAGTACTTC.

V is TRBV29-1 and J is TRBJ2-5; 9 nucleotides align to TRBD2. The J call may not be correct, given that the DNA end is closer to TRBJ2-1. CDR3 length: 13 amino acids. The germline gives CDR1 SQVTM, CDR2 ANQGSEA. The CDR3 region is CSVLGLAIHEQFF. DNA for the CDR3: TGCAGCGTTCTTGGACTAGCGATCCATGAGCAGTTCTTC.

The chain has TRBV11-2 and TRBJ1-6, with 7 positions matching TRBD1. CDR3 length: 17 amino acids. The germline V gene has CDR1 SGHAT and CDR2 FQNNGV. The V segment lost 5 bases and the J segment 1 base; nucleotides outside the gene matches: 8. The CDR3 bases are TGTGCCAGCAGCGAAAACCGGGACAGATCCTATAATTCACCCCTCCACTTT. Protein: CASSENRDRSYNSPLHF.

V and J are TRBV4-3 and TRBJ2-1; 12 bases match TRBD2. This CDR3 region has 15 residues. Trimming at V came to 3 bases and at J to 6 bases, leaving 3 bases not matched to a gene. The V gene's germline CDR1 is LGHNA and CDR2 YSLEER. CDR3 nucleotides: TGCGCCAGCAGCCAGGGACTAGCGGGCCTCAATGAGCAGTTCTTC. It codes for CASSQGLAGLNEQFF.

The J gene is TRBJ1-1, the V gene TRBV11-1, with D unclear. The CDR3 consists of 14 residues. The V gene lost 1 base and the J gene lost 4 bases, with 10 bases spanning the gap. Germline lookup yields CDR1 SGHAT and CDR2 FQDESV (reference sequence). CDR3 sequence: CASSLEASGTEAFF. CDR3 nucleotides: TGTGCCAGCAGCTTAGAAGCCTCGGGCACTGAAGCTTTCTTT.

This clonotype occurred a few times. The chain recombines TRBV7-9 with TRBJ1-3; D unclear. The CDR3 covers 13 residues. Germline CDR1 reads SEHNR; CDR2 reads FQNEAQ (reference sequence). Trimming took 5 bases from V and 7 from J, leaving 12 bases between them. CDR3 in DNA: TGTGCCAGCAGCCAAGCGACCCCTAACACCATATATTTT. Translated, it gives CASSQATPNTIYF. Using reference TRBV7-9 and TRBJ1-3 for the parts outside the CDR3, the full variable domain is DTGVSQNPRHKITKRGQNVTFRCDPISEHNRLYWYRQTLGQGPEFLTYFQNEAQLEKSRLLSDRFSAERPKGSFSTLEIQRTEQGDSAMYLCASSQATPNTIYFGEGSWLTVV.

The V call is TRBV29-1, the J call TRBJ2-5; D possibly corresponds to TRBD2 (5 bases). Trimming removed 1 base from V and 3 bases from J, with 6 bases in between. Germline V gene sequence: CDR1 SQVTM, CDR2 ANQGSEA. This CDR3 comprises 12 residues. The CDR3 is CSVEGLKETQYF. DNA of the CDR3: TGCAGCGTTGAAGGACTAAAAGAGACCCAGTACTTC.

The chain employs TRBV5-6 and TRBJ2-7; 11 bases are shared with TRBD2. The CDR3 consists of 15 residues. CDR1 and CDR2 (germline): SGHDT, YYEEEE. The trim removed 4 bases at V and 3 bases at J, leaving 6 bases unmatched. CDR3 sequence reads: CASSLPGTSGYEQYF. The CDR3 DNA is TGTGCCAGCAGCCTACCTGGGACTAGCGGCTACGAGCAGTACTTC.

V is TRBV29-1 and J is TRBJ1-2; D is undetermined. With 6 bases removed from V and 8 bases from J, the gap between germline ends came to 10 bases. Per germline, CDR1 SQVTM and CDR2 ANQGSEA. The CDR3 covers 10 residues. The CDR3 nucleotides read TGCAGCGTCCTCTCGGAAGGCTACACCTTC. Residues: CSVLSEGYTF. The variable domain in full, completed from reference TRBV29-1 and TRBJ1-2, reads SAVISQKPSRDICQRGTSLTIQCQVDSQVTMMFWYRQQPGQSLTLIATANQGSEATYESGFVIDKFPISRPNLTFSTLTVSNMSPEDSSIYLCSVLSEGYTFGSGTRLTVV.

There are a few counts of this clonotype. The chain employs TRBV7-2 and TRBJ2-5, with 7 positions matching TRBD1. The germline CDR1 and CDR2 sequences are SGHTA and FQGNSA. With V trimmed by 4 bases and J by 5 bases, 4 bases remained unmatched. The CDR3 loop spans 13 amino acids. CDR3 in DNA: TGTGCCAGCAGCTCCCTGACAGGGGAGACCCAGTACTTC. Residues: CASSSLTGETQYF.

V and J are TRBV7-8 and TRBJ2-6, with 11 positions matching TRBD1. The CDR3 is 21 amino acids. J gave up 1 base and V 5 bases, and 16 bases lay outside the gene matches. The germline V gene has CDR1 SGHVS and CDR2 FQNEAQ. CDR3 region: CASSLLRNNRDRGSGANVLTF. The CDR3 bases are TGTGCCAGCAGCCTCCTTCGAAATAATAGGGACAGGGGGTCTGGGGCCAACGTCCTGACTTTC.

This clonotype was detected only a few times. The rearrangement links TRBV6-4 to TRBJ2-5; the D gene is possibly TRBD2 (5 bases). The J call may be mistaken, given a closer DNA end match to TRBJ2-1. The germline V gene has CDR1 MRHNA and CDR2 SNTAGT. This CDR3 has 15 amino acids. The CDR3 protein is CASSELNGDYNEQFF. The CDR3 nucleotides are TGTGCCAGCAGTGAACTCAACGGGGACTACAATGAGCAGTTCTTC.

This clonotype has a handful of counts. The chain has TRBV20-1 and TRBJ2-1; D call uncertain. The V and J ends lost 4 bases and 5 bases respectively, with 15 bases between them. Germline CDR1 and CDR2: DFQATT and SNEGSKA (reference sequence). The CDR3 runs 14 residues. This CDR3 is CSAIRLSKDNEQFF. Written as DNA, the CDR3 is TGCAGTGCTATCCGACTCTCCAAAGACAATGAGCAGTTCTTC.

Turning to this clonotype: The junction departs from the called germline gene at one end, perhaps through a read error. The V call is TRBV7-7, the J call TRBJ2-7, with TRBD1 identical over 7 bases. Germline V gene sequence: CDR1 SSHAT, CDR2 FNYEAQ (reference sequence). This CDR3 region has 14 residues. The CDR3 DNA is TGTGCTAGCAGCCTAGACAGGGACGTCGGCGCGCAGTACTTC. Its translation is CASSLDRDVGAQYF.

This clonotype was observed a handful of times. The chain joins TRBV3-1 to TRBJ2-5; TRBD2 aligns across 11 bases. The assigned J gene may be wrong: the sequence end matches TRBJ2-1 better. In germline, CDR1 is LGHDT, CDR2 YNNKEL (reference sequence). This CDR3 comprises 17 residues. The CDR3 sequence is CASSQDWAGLADNEQFF. CDR3 in DNA: TGTGCCAGCAGCCAAGATTGGGCGGGACTAGCGGATAATGAGCAGTTCTTC.

The chain combines TRBV7-3 with TRBJ2-3, with D tentatively TRBD2 (6 bases). The ends were cut back, 5 bases at V and 6 bases at J, with 21 bases in the middle. The CDR3 sequence is 16 residues long. Germline lookup yields CDR1 SGHTA and CDR2 FQGTGA. The CDR3 coding sequence is TGTGCCAGCAGCCCTCGGGGACTTGTCGGGGTTGATACGCAGTATTTT. Translation: CASSPRGLVGVDTQYF. The full variable domain, in which reference TRBV7-3 and TRBJ2-3 provide the parts outside the CDR3, is GAGVSQTPSNKVTEKGKYVELRCDPISGHTALYWYRQSLGQGPEFLIYFQGTGAADDSGLPNDRFFAVRPEGSVSTLKIQRTERGDSAVYLCASSPRGLVGVDTQYFGPGTRLTVL.

V is TRBV12-3 or TRBV12-4 and J is TRBJ1-2, with TRBD1 identical over 9 bases. Germline trimming cut 6 bases from V and 5 bases from J; bases unmatched to any gene: 7. This CDR3 contains 14 residues. CDR3 DNA sequence: TGTGCCAGCAGACGGGACAGGGACCTTTATGGCTACACCTTC. Protein: CASRRDRDLYGYTF.

The chain couples TRBV5-1 to TRBJ2-1, with D perhaps matching TRBD2 (6 bases). This CDR3 has 15 residues. The V and J ends lost 0 bases and 3 bases respectively, with 10 bases between them. CDR1 and CDR2 from the germline V gene are SGHRS and YFSETQ. The CDR3 nucleotides read TGCGCCAGCAGCTTGGGTAGGAGGGACTACAATGAGCAGTTCTTC. As protein: CASSLGRRDYNEQFF.

The sample holds a few counts of this clonotype. The rearrangement uses TRBV19 and TRBJ2-1; 14 nucleotides agree with TRBD2. The junction had 11 bases not matched to a gene; V was cut back by 8 bases and J by 2 bases. The CDR3 has 18 residues. Germline CDR1 and CDR2: LNHDA and SQIVND (reference sequence). CDR3 protein: CASHLGLAGGSTYNEQFF. CDR3 DNA sequence: TGTGCCAGTCACCTCGGACTAGCGGGAGGCTCTACCTACAATGAGCAGTTCTTC.

This clonotype was counted between two and nine times. The chain uses TRBV28 and TRBJ2-3; 8 nucleotides agree with TRBD2. Germline lookup yields CDR1 MDHEN and CDR2 SYDVKM. V shed 4 bases and J 4 bases; nucleotides not matched to a gene: 7. This CDR3 has 15 amino acids. The CDR3 is CASSYPAGAADTQYF. CDR3 nucleotides: TGTGCCAGCAGTTACCCAGCGGGAGCTGCAGATACGCAGTATTTT.